This T cell receptor (beta chain) stems from a study of response to subunit inactivated influenza vaccine. Overall study results and limits: Authors proposed each seasonal influenza vaccination draws in few new T cells.

This clonotype was seen only a few times. Its specificity is unknown. Each CDR3 protein is one row after TCRdb ran MiXCR on the RT-PCR reads. The repertoire holds some 640,000 distinct CDR3 sequences, with approximately 15% as singletons. V trimming: 6 bases; J trimming: 3 bases; junction bases outside the gene matches: 9. Germline CDR1 is SGHTA and CDR2 is FQGTGA. The CDR3 sequence is 15 residues long. V is TRBV7-3 and J is TRBJ1-1; TRBD1 agrees at 8 bases. The TCR sequence derives from a man aged 45 to 65 who received an inactivated influenza vaccine. Sequences were derived from PBMCs from blood, sampled less than 15 days before vaccination. CDR3 in DNA: TGTGCCAGCAGTTTTGGACAGGGTGGACACACTGAAGCTTTCTTT. Its protein is CASSFGQGGHTEAFF. The entire variable domain, with the rest obtained from reference TRBV7-3 and TRBJ1-1, is as follows: GAGVSQTPSNKVTEKGKYVELRCDPISGHTALYWYRQSLGQGPEFLIYFQGTGAADDSGLPNDRFFAVRPEGSVSTLKIQRTERGDSAVYLCASSFGQGGHTEAFFGQGTRLTVV.